The 11 T cell receptor beta chains given below trace back to one sample, sequenced in a study of human thymus T cells. The method was immunoSEQ multiplex PCR; TCRdb's version includes in-frame clones alone and lacks a portion of them. Seen here are some 46,000 clones, 94% observed once, and the top ten hold over 0.1%. Material for sequencing was blood. Source of these receptors: a boy under two years old with a congenital heart defect but otherwise immunologically healthy.

The V call is TRBV4-2, the J call TRBJ2-3; TRBD1 matches 7 bases. The J segment lost 5 bases and the V segment lost 4 bases, leaving 6 bases of the junction unmatched. Germline V CDR1 and CDR2: LGHNA, YNFKEQ. This CDR3 has 14 amino acids. The CDR3 DNA sequence: TGTGCCAGCAGCCTGACAGGGAGCGGAGATACGCAGTATTTT. Protein: CASSLTGSGDTQYF.

This chain connects TRBV5-1 to TRBJ1-3; 8 bases align to TRBD1. The ends lost 0 bases at V and 4 bases at J; junction bases unmatched: 0. Germline V gives CDR1 SGHRS, CDR2 YFSETQ. The CDR3 contains 14 residues. DNA for the CDR3: TGCGCCAGCAGCTTGGGGGACAGGGGAAACACCATATATTTT. It specifies CASSLGDRGNTIYF.

V is TRBV6-6 and J is TRBJ2-1, with D possibly called TRBD1 or TRBD2 (5 bases each). Germline V CDR1 and CDR2: MNHNY, SVGAGI (reference sequence). The CDR3 covers 15 residues. Trimming took off 2 bases at V and 2 bases at J, with 10 bases between the two ends. CDR3 DNA: TGTGCCAGCAGTTACGGGGGAGTCGCCTACAATGAGCAGTTCTTC. This translates into CASSYGGVAYNEQFF.

In its sample, this clone was seen once. The chain couples TRBV5-1 to TRBJ1-2; 10 positions match TRBD1. The CDR3 covers 16 residues. V gave up 5 bases and J gave up 3 bases; unmatched junction bases: 10. CDR1 is SGHRS, CDR2 YFSETQ, per germline. The CDR3 is CASRLPLDRGDYGYTF. The CDR3, as DNA: TGCGCCAGCAGACTTCCCTTGGACAGGGGGGACTATGGCTACACCTTC.

V is TRBV7-2 and J is TRBJ2-5, with 9 bases that match TRBD2. CDR1 is SGHTA and CDR2 is FQGNSA in the germline V gene. The length of the CDR3 is 14 residues. Trimming cost V 3 bases and J 4 bases; bases outside gene matches: 3. CDR3 amino acids: CASSFGLALETQYF. The CDR3 nucleotides read TGTGCCAGCAGCTTCGGACTAGCGCTAGAGACCCAGTACTTC.

The V call is TRBV21-1, the J call TRBJ2-3; TRBD1 is the table's D call, not checked against the DNA. TRBV21-1 is deemed a pseudogene. This CDR3 region has 17 residues. For the CDR3, the DNA is TGTGCCAGCAGCAAAGGCCCCGTGGGGCTACACACAGATACGCAGTATTTT. Translated, it gives CASSKGPVGLHTDTQYF.

The rearrangement links TRBV9 to TRBJ2-3, with D hard to call. This CDR3 region has 12 residues. V lost 0 bases and J lost 3, with 2 bases in between. CDR1 and CDR2 from the germline V gene are SGDLS and YYNGEE. CDR3 protein: CASSVDTDTQYF. The CDR3 DNA reads TGTGCCAGCAGCGTAGATACAGATACGCAGTATTTT. The variable domain in full, completed from reference TRBV9 and TRBJ2-3, reads DSGVTQTPKHLITATGQRVTLRCSPRSGDLSVYWYQQSLDQGLQFLIQYYNGEERAKGNILERFSAQQFPDLHSELNLSSLELGDSALYFCASSVDTDTQYFGPGTRLTVL.

This chain connects TRBV7-8 to TRBJ2-5; 8 bases map to TRBD2. V trimming: 1 base; J trimming: 3 bases; junction bases outside the gene matches: 4. CDR1 is SGHVS and CDR2 is FQNEAQ in the germline V gene. The CDR3 totals 15 residues. The CDR3 nucleotides read TGTGCCAGCAGCTTAGGGGCGGGGGGTAAAGAGACCCAGTACTTC. It yields the protein CASSLGAGGKETQYF.

This chain uses TRBV6-4 with TRBJ2-3, with unresolved D. Trimming took 6 bases from V and 1 from J, leaving 8 bases between them. This CDR3 is built from 13 residues. Germline V lookup: CDR1 MRHNA, CDR2 SNTAGT. The CDR3 sequence: CASRQDGTDTQYF. The CDR3 DNA sequence: TGTGCCAGCAGACAAGACGGCACAGATACGCAGTATTTT.

This chain connects TRBV10-2 to TRBJ2-5; perhaps D is TRBD1 or TRBD2 (5 bases each). V lost 5 bases and J lost 5, with 21 bases in between. The CDR3 is 16 amino acids. Germline values: CDR1 WSHSY, CDR2 SAAADI. The chain's CDR3 is CASSRYFGGSGETQYF. CDR3 in DNA: TGCGCCAGCAGTCGCTATTTTGGGGGTTCTGGGGAGACCCAGTACTTC.

In this sample, this clone turned up once. The chain couples TRBV4-3 to TRBJ2-1; 15 bases match TRBD2. The ends lost 4 bases at V and 7 bases at J; junction bases unmatched: 5. The CDR3 is 16 amino acids. Per the germline V gene, CDR1 is LGHNA and CDR2 is YSLEER. CDR3 protein: CASSLSGLAGGNEQFF. CDR3 nucleotide sequence: TGCGCCAGCAGCCTCTCGGGACTAGCGGGGGGAAATGAGCAGTTCTTC.